The 25 T cell receptor beta chains listed next were all sequenced from one sample in a study of response to subunit inactivated influenza vaccine. Each CDR3 protein gets one entry after TCRdb re-called the RT-PCR reads with MiXCR. The sample consists of over 800,000 distinct CDR3 sequences, about 20% of them appearing once. The sequencing used PBMCs from blood, collected roughly 5 days after vaccination. The origin of the receptors is a man in his fifties who received an inactivated influenza vaccine.

This clonotype was counted a few times. J is TRBJ1-1 and V is TRBV9; 7 bases fit TRBD1. Germline CDR1 and CDR2: SGDLS and YYNGEE. The CDR3 length is 16 residues. V gave up 0 bases and J gave up 5 bases; unmatched junction bases: 10. CDR3 protein: CASSVGGQGVGTEAFF. DNA for the CDR3: TGTGCCAGCAGCGTAGGTGGTCAGGGGGTAGGGACTGAAGCTTTCTTT.

V is TRBV27 and J is TRBJ2-5; D may be TRBD1 (5 bases). This CDR3 spans 10 amino acids. The germline V gene encodes CDR1 MNHEY and CDR2 SMNVEV (reference sequence). Trimming took 9 bases from V and 5 from J, leaving 7 bases between them. The CDR3 region is CARRGETQYF. CDR3 nucleotide sequence: TGTGCCAGAAGGGGTGAGACCCAGTACTTC.

The chain joins TRBV9 to TRBJ1-6; no firm D call. The CDR3 spans 14 residues. Trimming cost V 4 bases and J 8 bases, with 13 bases left between them. Germline values: CDR1 SGDLS, CDR2 YYNGEE. The CDR3 here is CASSTGPADSPLHF. The CDR3 DNA reads as TGTGCCAGCAGCACTGGCCCTGCGGATTCACCCCTCCACTTT.

This clonotype was detected only a few times. The rearrangement uses TRBV5-6 and TRBJ2-1; 13 bases map to TRBD2. Germline CDR1 and CDR2: SGHDT and YYEEEE. The length of the CDR3 is 15 residues. The trim removed 6 bases at V and 9 bases at J, leaving 9 bases unmatched. In DNA form, the CDR3 reads TGTGCCAGCACCATGGGGACTAGCGGGATTAGTGAGCAGTTCTTC. As protein: CASTMGTSGISEQFF.

This clonotype was detected ten times or more. CDR3 DNA sequence: TGTGCCAGCAGCCTAAACCCTCGTCCAACCGGGGAGCTGTTTTTT. Its translation: CASSLNPRPTGELFF. The chain has TRBV7-3 and TRBJ2-2; D gene ambiguous. The V end lost 5 bases, the J end lost 5 bases, and 15 bases lay between the germline ends. Germline assignment: CDR1 SGHTA and CDR2 FQGTGA. The CDR3 covers 15 residues.

The table lists this clonotype with a few counts. The V gene is TRBV5-1, the J gene TRBJ2-3; the match to TRBD1 covers 9 bases. CDR1 is SGHRS and CDR2 is YFSETQ in the germline V gene. The length of the CDR3 is 15 residues. V was clipped by 5 bases and J by 2 bases; unmatched bases: 6. The CDR3 is CASRLGQGLTDTQYF. In nucleotides, the CDR3 is TGCGCCAGCAGGCTGGGACAGGGACTCACAGATACGCAGTATTTT.

This clonotype turned up a few times. The chain couples TRBV6-6 to TRBJ1-2; 8 bases match TRBD1. Germline V lookup: CDR1 MNHNY, CDR2 SVGAGI (reference sequence). This CDR3 has 11 residues. Trimming at V came to 10 bases and at J to 6 bases, leaving 4 bases not matched to a gene. Written as DNA, the CDR3 is TGTGCCATACAGGGGGAGGATGGCTACACCTTC. Translation: CAIQGEDGYTF.

This clonotype was counted a few times. This chain joins TRBV20-1 and TRBJ1-1; D unclear. The CDR3 loop spans 14 amino acids. Trimming took off 0 bases at V and 5 bases at J, with 13 bases between the two ends. Germline CDR1 reads DFQATT; CDR2 reads SNEGSKA (reference sequence). In nucleotides, the CDR3 is TGCAGTGCTAGAGATCATTGGGGATATACTGAAGCTTTCTTT. Translation gives CSARDHWGYTEAFF.

A few counts support this clonotype. V usage is TRBV3-1 and J usage is TRBJ1-1, with a tentative D call TRBD1 (5 bases). Trimming left V 1 base short and J 4 bases short, with 7 bases between. This CDR3 has 13 residues. CDR1 and CDR2 (germline): LGHDT, YNNKEL (reference sequence). CDR3 region: CASSQAGLTEAFF. In DNA form, the CDR3 reads TGTGCCAGCAGCCAAGCAGGGCTCACTGAAGCTTTCTTT.

This rearrangement joins TRBV29-1 to TRBJ2-7, with 7 nucleotides matching TRBD1. The germline gives CDR1 SQVTM, CDR2 ANQGSEA. Losses at the gene ends were 4 bases for V and 3 bases for J; bases not matched to a gene: 9. The CDR3 is 14 amino acids. The CDR3 here is CSVAPATGIYEQYF. The DNA for the CDR3 is TGCAGCGTTGCCCCCGCGACAGGGATCTACGAGCAGTACTTC.

The chain carries TRBV5-1 and TRBJ2-2; 7 positions match TRBD1. With 2 bases clipped from V and 0 bases from J, the junction kept 4 bases outside the gene matches. Germline V gene lookup returns CDR1 SGHRS and CDR2 YFSETQ. The CDR3 has 16 amino acids. The CDR3 loop is CASSFQGDANTGELFF. The DNA of the CDR3 is TGCGCCAGCAGCTTCCAGGGGGACGCGAACACCGGGGAGCTGTTTTTT.

The chain carries TRBV5-6 and TRBJ2-2, with D perhaps TRBD1 or TRBD2 (5 bases each). Germline CDR1 SGHDT, CDR2 YYEEEE. The CDR3 has 18 amino acids. Trimming took 1 base from V and 6 from J, leaving 22 bases between them. CDR3 amino acids: CASSLPGAPTGFAGELFF. The CDR3 nucleotides are TGTGCCAGCAGCTTGCCCGGGGCCCCCACTGGTTTCGCCGGGGAGCTGTTTTTT.

This clonotype was counted only a few times. The chain couples TRBV7-2 to TRBJ1-2; D call uncertain. The V gene's germline CDR1 is SGHTA and CDR2 FQGNSA. The CDR3 runs to 14 residues. Trimming shortened V by 5 bases and J by 0 bases, and 10 bases separated the two germline ends. CDR3 DNA sequence: TGTGCCAGCAGCCACGGTGTAGCTAACTATGGCTACACCTTC. It is translated as CASSHGVANYGYTF.

Many counts were recorded for this clonotype. The chain uses TRBV24-1 and TRBJ2-1; D is undetermined. There are 14 residues in the CDR3. Per germline, CDR1 KGHDR and CDR2 SFDVKD. The ends were cut back, 4 bases at V and 5 bases at J, with 11 bases in the middle. The CDR3, as DNA: TGTGCCACCAGTGACCCCCGACAAAACAATGAGCAGTTCTTC. As protein: CATSDPRQNNEQFF.

Note on this clonotype: The junction shows a germline mismatch at one end, possibly a read error. The chain carries TRBV7-9 and TRBJ2-5, with TRBD2 matching 7 bases. Germline values: CDR1 SEHNR, CDR2 FQNEAQ (reference sequence). The CDR3 sequence is 16 residues long. The CDR3 DNA is TGTCCCAGCAGCTCCAAAGCGGGATCCTTTCAAGAGACCCAGTACTTC. It translates to CPSSSKAGSFQETQYF.

This chain links TRBV7-2 with TRBJ2-5; D may correspond to TRBD1 or TRBD2 (5 bases each). The V and J ends lost 2 bases and 1 base respectively, with 8 bases between them. Germline V gene data show CDR1 as SGHTA and CDR2 as FQGNSA. The CDR3 contains 14 residues. The CDR3 loop is CASSLPGPQETQYF. Written as DNA, the CDR3 is TGTGCCAGCAGCTTACCGGGGCCCCAAGAGACCCAGTACTTC.

The chain is built from TRBV20-1 and TRBJ2-5; D is undetermined. This CDR3 is built from 13 residues. The germline V gene encodes CDR1 DFQATT and CDR2 SNEGSKA (reference sequence). Trimming removed 5 bases at V and 5 bases at J, with 15 bases between. CDR3 residues: CSAHANPGETQYF. The CDR3 DNA reads TGCAGTGCTCATGCGAACCCCGGGGAGACCCAGTACTTC.

This clonotype appeared a few times. The genes are TRBV11-1 and TRBJ1-2; the D gene is possibly TRBD1 (6 bases). CDR1 is SGHAT and CDR2 is FQDESV in the germline V gene (reference sequence). Trimming took off 1 base at V and 10 bases at J, with 13 bases between the two ends. This CDR3 spans 13 amino acids. The CDR3: CASSLEDRRDYTF. The CDR3 DNA reads TGTGCCAGCAGCTTAGAGGACAGAAGGGACTACACCTTC.

This clonotype occurred many times. The V gene is TRBV10-3, the J gene TRBJ2-7; 7 nucleotides match TRBD1. With V trimmed by 6 bases and J by 3 bases, 8 bases remained unmatched. This CDR3 is 14 amino acids long. Germline V lookup: CDR1 ENHRY, CDR2 SYGVKD. CDR3 bases: TGTGCCATCAGCGGACAGGAGCATGGCTACGAGCAGTACTTC. As protein: CAISGQEHGYEQYF.

The genes are TRBV20-1 and TRBJ1-3; a possible D gene is TRBD1 (6 bases). The CDR3 contains 16 residues. CDR1 and CDR2 (germline): DFQATT, SNEGSKA (reference sequence). V shed 4 bases and J shed 0 bases, with 16 bases lying between them. CDR3 DNA: TGCAGTGCTAAAGTGCTCCGGGACAACTCTGGAAACACCATATATTTT. Encoded protein: CSAKVLRDNSGNTIYF.

The V call is TRBV7-9, the J call TRBJ2-3, with TRBD2 matching over 7 bases. The CDR3 has 17 residues. Losses at the gene ends were 5 bases for V and 0 bases for J; bases not matched to a gene: 11. Germline V CDR1 and CDR2: SEHNR, FQNEAQ (reference sequence). This chain's CDR3 is CASSHLAERLSTDTQYF. CDR3 coding DNA: TGTGCCAGCAGCCACCTAGCGGAGCGCCTTAGCACAGATACGCAGTATTTT.

The table lists this clonotype with a few counts. The CDR3 sequence is CASSLTRVNEQFF. The CDR3 region has the DNA TGTGCCAGCAGCCTAACTAGGGTCAATGAGCAGTTCTTC. V usage is TRBV3-1 and J usage is TRBJ2-1; D may be TRBD2 (5 bases). V gave up 4 bases and J gave up 6 bases, with 10 bases separating them. From germline, CDR1 is LGHDT and CDR2 YNNKEL (reference sequence). The CDR3 totals 13 residues.

The CDR3 reads CSAPGQPYNSPLHF. In DNA form, the CDR3 reads TGCAGTGCGCCCGGACAGCCTTATAATTCACCCCTCCACTTT. This chain joins TRBV20-1 and TRBJ1-6; D is possibly TRBD1 (6 bases). Deletions cut 6 bases from V and 4 bases from J, with 13 bases between. The CDR3 totals 14 residues. Looked up from germline, CDR1 is DFQATT and CDR2 is SNEGSKA (reference sequence).

This clonotype has just a few counts. J is TRBJ2-2 and V is TRBV20-1; D might be TRBD2 (6 bases). In germline, CDR1 is DFQATT, CDR2 SNEGSKA (reference sequence). V was shortened by 1 base and J by 6 bases, with 15 bases between the two germline ends. The CDR3 consists of 15 residues. The CDR3 bases are TGCAGTGCTAGAGTCCGGGAGATCCTATCCGGGGAGCTGTTTTTT. Protein: CSARVREILSGELFF.

This clonotype has a count of ten or more. This chain joins TRBV12-3 or TRBV12-4 and TRBJ2-7; 8 bases are a match to TRBD2. The CDR3 is 15 amino acids. J lost 1 base, V lost 6 bases, and 8 bases had no gene match. CDR3 sequence: CASRSRGLESYEQYF. As DNA, the CDR3 is TGTGCCAGCAGGTCACGGGGACTAGAATCCTACGAGCAGTACTTC.